This T cell receptor (beta chain) was recovered during a study of Graves' ophthalmopathy and Graves' hyperthyroidism. Overall study results and limits: From stable hyperthyroidism, ophthalmopathy was separated by a 13-signature model with 85% to 90% sensitivity and around 80% specificity.

The sequenced template was RNA, covering the TCR beta CDR3 region. The workflow started with a first-round RT-PCR run with HTBI primers and then moved on to a second-round multiplex PCR. One entry per CDR3 protein, called by TCRdb with MiXCR from the multiplex PCR reads. The sample carries about 740,000 distinct CDR3 sequences, 40% recorded once. CDR3 size: 15 residues. Germline loops: CDR1 SGHTA, CDR2 FQGTGA. V lost 5 bases and J lost 10; bases outside the gene matches: 12. This clonotype came up a few times. Its target is unknown. Having ophthalmopathy, the donors showed moderate-to-severe activity, CAS ≥3 and NOSPECS ≥4, with disease lasting under 3 months.

The sequenced sample consisted of peripheral blood. This chain links TRBV7-3 with TRBJ1-4; 8 positions match TRBD1. The clonotype comes from an adult man with Graves' ophthalmopathy. The CDR3 sequence: CASSPRTGLSAKLFF. The DNA of the CDR3 is TGTGCCAGCAGCCCTAGGACAGGGTTGAGCGCAAAACTGTTTTTT.